Following are 26 T cell receptor beta chains from one sample sequenced in a study of T cell repertoires in cytomegalovirus infection. TCRdb reprocessed the reads via MiXCR and lists one record per CDR3 protein. The sample includes over 450,000 distinct CDR3 sequences, 10% to 12% of them seen just once. What was sequenced was PBMCs. The receptor set was obtained from a human donor in good health (CMV status not recorded). Some clones in this sample may be carry-over from other donors' samples.

This clonotype was seen at least ten times. The rearrangement joins TRBV6-1 to TRBJ2-3, with D perhaps TRBD1 (6 bases). Trimming cost V 8 bases and J 3 bases, with 27 bases left between them. The CDR3 contains 18 residues. The germline V gene encodes CDR1 MNHNS and CDR2 SASEGT. The CDR3 here is CASPLQGIPGAETDTQYF. The DNA for the CDR3 is TGTGCCAGCCCTTTGCAGGGGATCCCGGGCGCGGAAACAGATACGCAGTATTTT.

In this sample, this clonotype turned up many times. CDR3 bases: TGTGCCATCAGTGACCTGGGACTAGCGGGGCAAGAGACCCAGTACTTC. It translates to CAISDLGLAGQETQYF. The chain couples TRBV10-3 to TRBJ2-5; TRBD2 aligns across 13 bases. Germline-derived CDR1 and CDR2 are ENHRY and SYGVKD. Trimming took 3 bases from V and 2 from J; bases not matched to a gene: 3. The CDR3 consists of 16 residues.

This clonotype was observed many times. The chain employs TRBV18 and TRBJ2-5, with D perhaps TRBD1 or TRBD2 (5 bases each). V was clipped by 3 bases and J by 5 bases, with 16 bases between them. The CDR3 covers 15 residues. Germline CDR1 and CDR2: KGHSH and LQKENI. CDR3 loop: CASSPLTARRETQYF. The CDR3 DNA follows: TGTGCCAGCTCACCTTTGACAGCGCGGAGGGAGACCCAGTACTTC. Full variable domain (missing parts from reference TRBV18 and TRBJ2-5): NAGVMQNPRHLVRRRGQEARLRCSPMKGHSHVYWYRQLPEEGLKFMVYLQKENIIDESGMPKERFSAEFPKEGPSILRIQQVVRGDSAAYFCASSPLTARRETQYFGPGTRLLVL.

As to this clonotype: The germline gene is not matched at one end of the junction; a read error may be the cause. DNA for the CDR3: TGTGCCAGCAGCAAGGCGGGGCCGGTCGGGCAGCTGTTTTTT. Its protein is CASSKAGPVGQLFF. J is TRBJ2-2 and V is TRBV2; D is possibly TRBD2 (6 bases). The germline CDR1 and CDR2 sequences are SNHLY and FYNNEI. The CDR3 runs 14 residues.

As to this clonotype: With a much larger clone just one base away, this may be a read error. CDR3 in DNA: TGTACCAGCAGTTTGGGGCAGGGAGTCTATGGCTACACCTTC. Translation: CTSSLGQGVYGYTF. The J gene is TRBJ1-2, the V gene TRBV12-3 or TRBV12-4; D may be TRBD1 (5 bases). This CDR3 has 14 residues.

The sample holds a few counts of this clonotype. The J gene is TRBJ1-2, the V gene TRBV3-1; the D gene is possibly TRBD1 (6 bases). Germline CDR1 reads LGHDT; CDR2 reads YNNKEL (reference sequence). The CDR3 spans 12 residues. V was cut by 3 bases and J by 10 bases, with 12 bases left in between. The chain's CDR3 is CASSQQGGLYTF. The CDR3 DNA reads TGTGCCAGCAGCCAGCAAGGGGGACTCTACACCTTC.

The table lists this clonotype with many counts. The J gene is TRBJ2-1, the V gene TRBV6-1; 7 bases line up with TRBD1. CDR1 is MNHNS, CDR2 SASEGT, per germline. Losses at the gene ends were 8 bases for V and 3 bases for J; bases not matched to a gene: 7. The CDR3 spans 14 residues. The CDR3 nucleotides read TGTGCCAGCCTTAGACAGGGATACTACAATGAGCAGTTCTTC. Translating gives CASLRQGYYNEQFF.

This clonotype has just a few counts. V and J are TRBV20-1 and TRBJ1-2; maybe TRBD1 (5 bases). The CDR3 has 13 amino acids. V was shortened by 5 bases and J by 1 base, with 11 bases between the two germline ends. Germline assignment: CDR1 DFQATT and CDR2 SNEGSKA (reference sequence). The CDR3 bases are TGCAGTGCTGGGGGGAGTTTTAACTATGGCTACACCTTC. This encodes CSAGGSFNYGYTF.

The chain uses TRBV9 and TRBJ2-1; 9 bases line up with TRBD2. The germline CDR1 and CDR2 sequences are SGDLS and YYNGEE. This CDR3 comprises 16 residues. V lost 3 bases, J lost 8 bases, and 12 bases stayed unmatched. The CDR3 nucleotides read TGTGCCAGCAGCGGCGTGGGGCGGGGGGGTAGGGATGAGCAGTTCTTC. Translation gives CASSGVGRGGRDEQFF.

This clonotype occurred many times. The chain uses TRBV6-2 or TRBV6-3 and TRBJ2-3; D may be TRBD2 (5 bases). Germline V gene lookup returns CDR1 MNHEY and CDR2 SVGEGT. This CDR3 is built from 13 residues. V dropped 0 bases and J dropped 6 bases, with 7 bases sitting between them. The CDR3 is CASSYSRVDTQYF. For the CDR3, the DNA is TGTGCCAGCAGTTACTCGAGGGTTGATACGCAGTATTTT.

The CDR3 loop reads CASGGSGGSTDTQYF. CDR3 nucleotide sequence: TGTGCTAGTGGGGGAAGTGGTGGGAGCACAGATACGCAGTATTTT. The chain has TRBV12-5 and TRBJ2-3, with no clear D. The ends were cut back, 6 bases at V and 0 bases at J, with 13 bases in the middle. This CDR3 comprises 15 residues. CDR1 is LGHNT, CDR2 FRNRAP, per germline.

This clonotype was counted ten times or more. The rearrangement links TRBV5-6 to TRBJ1-4; D gene ambiguous. Trimming left V 0 bases short and J 4 bases short, with 13 bases between. From germline, CDR1 is SGHDT and CDR2 YYEEEE. The CDR3 runs 16 residues. CDR3: CASSLVGEGFNEKLFF. Here the CDR3 DNA reads TGTGCCAGCAGCTTGGTTGGTGAAGGCTTTAATGAAAAACTGTTTTTT.

This clonotype came up many times. The chain couples TRBV7-9 to TRBJ2-7, with a weak D call TRBD1 (6 bases). This CDR3 has 14 residues. In germline, CDR1 is SEHNR, CDR2 FQNEAQ (reference sequence). V was clipped by 8 bases and J by 3 bases, with 17 bases between them. In DNA form, the CDR3 reads TGTGCCAGCGCCCTCCGGGCAGGGGACTACGAGCAGTACTTC. This codes for CASALRAGDYEQYF.

Ten or more counts support this clonotype. This sequence joins TRBV28 and TRBJ2-1, with 9 bases that match TRBD1. Germline V gives CDR1 MDHEN, CDR2 SYDVKM. The CDR3 has 18 residues. The trim removed 7 bases at V and 2 bases at J, leaving 15 bases unmatched. CDR3 in amino acids: CASTTPDGQGIPYNEQFF. In DNA, the CDR3 is TGTGCCAGCACCACCCCGGACGGACAGGGGATACCCTACAATGAGCAGTTCTTC.

The J gene is TRBJ2-5, the V gene TRBV20-1; either TRBD1 or TRBD2 may supply D (7 bases each). CDR1 is DFQATT and CDR2 is SNEGSKA in the germline V gene (reference sequence). The CDR3 totals 12 residues. Trimming cost V 3 bases and J 5 bases, with 10 bases left between them. CDR3 coding DNA: TGCAGTGCTAGGCAGGGGGGGGAGACCCAGTACTTC. Translated: CSARQGGETQYF.

Regarding this clonotype: This could be a read error, since a much larger clone is one nucleotide away. This chain joins TRBV28 and TRBJ2-7; TRBD2 might be the D (5 bases). CDR1 and CDR2 from the germline V gene are MDHEN and SYDVKM. Trimming left V 7 bases short and J 6 bases short, with 16 bases between. The CDR3 runs to 13 residues. The CDR3, as DNA: TGTGCCAGCAAAACTAACACACTAGGCGAGCAGTACTTC. Amino acids: CASKTNTLGEQYF.

J is TRBJ2-3 and V is TRBV10-3, with 7 bases lining up with TRBD1. The CDR3 length is 14 residues. Germline V gives CDR1 ENHRY, CDR2 SYGVKD. Trimming took 6 bases from V and 1 from J; bases not matched to a gene: 4. CDR3 region: CAIRNGQGTDTQYF. DNA of the CDR3: TGTGCCATCAGGAACGGACAGGGCACAGATACGCAGTATTTT.

This clonotype was observed a handful of times. This sequence joins TRBV20-1 and TRBJ2-1; possible D gene TRBD2, 6 bases. The CDR3 extends over 17 amino acids. V gave up 3 bases and J gave up 0 bases, with 18 bases separating them. From germline, CDR1 is DFQATT and CDR2 SNEGSKA (reference sequence). The CDR3 spells CSARAVRGSSSYNEQFF. The CDR3 DNA reads TGCAGTGCTAGGGCCGTACGGGGGTCGAGCTCCTACAATGAGCAGTTCTTC.

The gene calls are TRBV6-5 and TRBJ2-3; D perhaps matches TRBD2 (6 bases). Trimming left V 7 bases short and J 1 base short, with 15 bases between. From germline, CDR1 is MNHEY and CDR2 SVGAGI. The CDR3 runs 15 residues. The CDR3 loop reads CASNRGISRTDTQYF. The CDR3 coding sequence is TGTGCCAGCAACCGGGGGATCTCTCGCACAGATACGCAGTATTTT.

This clonotype was seen repeatedly, ten times or more. The chain carries TRBV23-1 and TRBJ1-4; D not resolved. TRBV23-1 is identified as an open reading frame with a role that is uncertain. The ends were cut back, 3 bases at V and 6 bases at J, with 11 bases in the middle. The CDR3 is 14 amino acids. DNA of the CDR3: TGCGCCAGCAGTCACCGTTGGGTCGATGAAAAACTGTTTTTT. It is translated as CASSHRWVDEKLFF.

This clonotype has ten or more counts. The chain employs TRBV20-1 and TRBJ1-2; no definite D call. Germline V gene sequence: CDR1 DFQATT, CDR2 SNEGSKA (reference sequence). The CDR3 totals 11 residues. The V and J ends lost 0 bases and 5 bases respectively, with 4 bases between them. The DNA of the CDR3 is TGCAGTGCTAGAGATGATTATGGCTACACCTTC. This translates into CSARDDYGYTF.

At least ten counts were recorded for this clonotype. The chain links TRBV7-6 to TRBJ2-7; D remains unclear. Germline CDR1 SGHVS, CDR2 FNYEAQ. The V and J ends lost 5 bases and 7 bases respectively, with 21 bases between them. The CDR3 runs 15 residues. CDR3 in DNA: TGTGCCAGCAGCCAAAGTACGGGCCGATTGTGGGAGCAGTACTTC. This translates into CASSQSTGRLWEQYF.

This clonotype was counted at least ten times. The rearrangement uses TRBV7-6 and TRBJ2-3, with 12 positions matching TRBD2. V dropped 5 bases and J dropped 5; count of bases not matched to a gene: 5. This CDR3 spans 15 amino acids. The germline V gene encodes CDR1 SGHVS and CDR2 FNYEAQ. CDR3 amino acids: CASSPRTSGVDTQYF. DNA of the CDR3: TGTGCCAGCAGCCCGCGGACTAGCGGGGTAGATACGCAGTATTTT.

This clonotype was counted only a few times. The rearrangement uses TRBV29-1 and TRBJ2-7, with 8 positions matching TRBD1. Germline lookup yields CDR1 SQVTM and CDR2 ANQGSEA. This CDR3 has 12 amino acids. J was trimmed by 7 bases and V by 7 bases; bases with no gene match: 9. The CDR3 sequence: CSAGQGRNEQYF. The CDR3 DNA is TGCAGCGCTGGACAGGGCCGTAATGAGCAGTACTTC.

This chain uses TRBV6-2 or TRBV6-3 with TRBJ1-5; D perhaps matches TRBD1 (6 bases). Germline loops: CDR1 MNHEY, CDR2 SVGEGT. V was trimmed by 6 bases and J by 2 bases, leaving 14 bases between them. The CDR3 has 15 amino acids. The CDR3: CASSTEGGGNQPQHF. The CDR3 DNA is TGTGCCAGCAGCACCGAGGGGGGGGGCAATCAGCCCCAGCATTTT.

This clonotype has ten or more counts. The DNA is omitted, as the CDR3 cannot be located on it reliably, and the CDR3 follows TCRdb's listing. CDR3: CASSFLERADTEAFF. This chain joins TRBV12-3 or TRBV12-4 and TRBJ1-1. The CDR3 adds up to 15 amino acids, both ends counted.